The source of this T cell receptor beta chain is a study of human T cells and chemical hapten exposure. This clonotype has ten or more counts. Its specificity is unknown. Looked up from germline, CDR1 is LGHNA and CDR2 is YSLEER. The CDR3 covers 18 residues. Unmatched junction bases numbered 10, after V lost 0 bases and J lost 5 bases. Time point defined: healthy volunteer bleed at 2 weeks. The template was total RNA from unfractionated whole blood. TCRdb re-called the RACE reads through MiXCR, storing one row per CDR3 protein. The data show tens of thousands of distinct CDR3 sequences, over 7% seen once. Study-level results: There was no change with DPC sensitization in TCRs above 1 in 1000 frequency.

V and J are TRBV4-3 and TRBJ2-2, with 9 bases matching TRBD2. The specimen was whole blood. This receptor was obtained from a human donor in good health. Some clones in this sample may be carry-over from other donors' samples. The CDR3 nucleotides are TGCGCCAGCAGCCAAGAGCCATCTAGCGGGATACGAACCGGGGAGCTGTTTTTT. This sequence encodes CASSQEPSSGIRTGELFF.